Included here is one T cell receptor (beta chain) sequence, with context. This sample is part of a study of monozygotic twins with cystic fibrosis. Clones were sequenced by immunoSEQ multiplex PCR, and TCRdb holds only the in-frame ones, with some missing. The table lists around 30,000 clones, around 81% of them singletons. Germline V lookup: CDR1 LNHDA, CDR2 SQIVND (reference sequence). The CDR3 contains 14 residues. J was trimmed by 2 bases and V by 7 bases; bases with no gene match: 4. The V call is TRBV19, the J call TRBJ1-5, with TRBD1 matching 8 bases. The sequencing input was blood. This receptor was taken from a girl aged 2-15 years with cystic fibrosis. CDR3: CASNPTGGNQPQHF. Here the CDR3 DNA reads TGTGCCAGTAACCCGACAGGGGGCAATCAGCCCCAGCATTTT.